Presented here are 10 T cell receptor beta chains from one specimen sequenced in a study of CD4 T cells in relation to SARS-CoV-2 and coronaviruses (dated by TCRdb to about 2021). No antigen is known for these receptors. CD4+ T cells from unexposed donors were collected before the COVID-19 pandemic (2011-2018). After less than 13 days of culture, CD4+ T cells were isolated with the EasySep CD4+ T cell isolation kit. Libraries were made using the immunoSEQ multiplex PCR assay. This is the immuneACCESS table as TCRdb keeps it, with only in-frame sequences that have V and J called. A part of the clones is gone; compared with another copy, unresolved V genes explain less than half, and the rest is unexplained. The sample records 9,000 to 13,000 clones, 74% of which are singletons. The ten largest clones take up roughly 17% of the sample. What was sequenced was CD4+ T cells from PBMCs, cultured in vitro. Receptors originate from a human donor in good health.

The chain joins TRBV6-5 to TRBJ1-6; D possibly corresponds to TRBD1 (5 bases). Deletions cut 0 bases from V and 5 bases from J, with 8 bases between. The CDR3 runs 15 residues. CDR1 and CDR2 from the germline V gene are MNHEY and SVGAGI. The CDR3 spells CASSYSVRDNSPLHF. In DNA, the CDR3 is TGTGCCAGCAGTTACTCGGTCAGGGATAATTCACCCCTCCACTTT.

V is TRBV5-1 and J is TRBJ1-3, with D possibly being TRBD1 (5 bases). The germline CDR1 and CDR2 sequences are SGHRS and YFSETQ. This CDR3 contains 15 residues. V shed 4 bases and J shed 0 bases, with 11 bases lying between them. The CDR3 DNA follows: TGCGCCAGCAGCGCTCCGGGGGGCTCTGGAAACACCATATATTTT. The encoded protein is CASSAPGGSGNTIYF.

The rearrangement uses TRBV27 and TRBJ1-4; TRBD1 aligns across 8 bases. CDR3 length: 14 residues. CDR1 is MNHEY, CDR2 SMNVEV, per germline (reference sequence). The junction had 6 bases not matched to a gene; V was cut back by 4 bases and J by 8 bases. In DNA, the CDR3 is TGTGCCAGCAGTTCGGGACAGGAGATAGAAAAACTGTTTTTT. It codes for CASSSGQEIEKLFF. Full variable domain (remainder filled in from reference TRBV27 and TRBJ1-4): EAQVTQNPRYLITVTGKKLTVTCSQNMNHEYMSWYRQDPGLGLRQIYYSMNVEVTDKGDVPEGYKVSRKEKRNFPLILESPSPNQTSLYFCASSSGQEIEKLFFGSGTQLSVL.

The chain is built from TRBV7-2 and TRBJ1-5, with a tentative D call TRBD1 (5 bases). The V gene's germline CDR1 is SGHTA and CDR2 FQGNSA. This CDR3 has 14 residues. With 3 bases removed from V and 4 bases from J, the gap between germline ends came to 10 bases. CDR3 protein: CASSFARDNQPQHF. CDR3 nucleotides: TGTGCCAGCAGCTTTGCCAGGGATAATCAGCCCCAGCATTTT.

The J gene is TRBJ2-7, the V gene TRBV19; TRBD1 might be the D (6 bases). CDR3 size: 13 residues. Germline CDR1 and CDR2: LNHDA and SQIVND (reference sequence). Deletions cut 9 bases from V and 7 bases from J, with 19 bases between. CDR3 protein: CASSTGNPREQYF. The CDR3 DNA reads as TGTGCCAGCTCCACAGGGAACCCAAGGGAGCAGTACTTC.

The chain joins TRBV5-1 to TRBJ1-2; the match to TRBD1 covers 8 bases. The germline V gene encodes CDR1 SGHRS and CDR2 YFSETQ. This CDR3 comprises 13 residues. V was pared by 1 base and J by 6 bases, with 2 bases of the junction left unmatched. The CDR3 DNA reads TGCGCCAGCAGCTTGCAGGGGGCAGATGGCTACACCTTC. This translates into CASSLQGADGYTF.

The chain combines TRBV19 with TRBJ2-5; 8 positions match TRBD1. V shed 6 bases, J shed 3 bases, and the junction held 3 bases outside the gene matches. Germline-derived CDR1 and CDR2 are LNHDA and SQIVND (reference sequence). The CDR3 consists of 13 residues. In DNA form, the CDR3 reads TGTGCCAGTAGCCCGGACAGGGAAGAGACCCAGTACTTC. This sequence encodes CASSPDREETQYF.

V and J are TRBV10-2 and TRBJ2-2; no clear D gene. The V end lost 6 bases, the J end lost 7 bases, and 12 bases lay between the germline ends. CDR3 length equals 13 residues. Per the germline V gene, CDR1 is WSHSY and CDR2 is SAAADI. This CDR3 reads CASRETTGGELFF. In nucleotides, the CDR3 is TGCGCCAGCAGAGAAACAACGGGCGGGGAGCTGTTTTTT.

The gene calls are TRBV6-5 and TRBJ1-3, with no clear D. CDR3 length: 13 amino acids. V was cut by 6 bases and J by 0 bases, with 6 bases left in between. The germline CDR1 and CDR2 sequences are MNHEY and SVGAGI. CDR3 coding DNA: TGTGCCAGCAGATACAGCTCTGGAAACACCATATATTTT. This gives the protein CASRYSSGNTIYF.

V and J are TRBV19 and TRBJ1-5; 10 nucleotides agree with TRBD1. This CDR3 contains 16 residues. CDR1 and CDR2 (germline): LNHDA, SQIVND (reference sequence). Trimming removed 5 bases from V and 9 bases from J; junction bases left unmatched: 13. CDR3 in amino acids: CASSFGTGELGGPQHF. The CDR3 DNA is TGTGCCAGTAGTTTTGGGACAGGGGAACTCGGAGGGCCCCAGCATTTT.